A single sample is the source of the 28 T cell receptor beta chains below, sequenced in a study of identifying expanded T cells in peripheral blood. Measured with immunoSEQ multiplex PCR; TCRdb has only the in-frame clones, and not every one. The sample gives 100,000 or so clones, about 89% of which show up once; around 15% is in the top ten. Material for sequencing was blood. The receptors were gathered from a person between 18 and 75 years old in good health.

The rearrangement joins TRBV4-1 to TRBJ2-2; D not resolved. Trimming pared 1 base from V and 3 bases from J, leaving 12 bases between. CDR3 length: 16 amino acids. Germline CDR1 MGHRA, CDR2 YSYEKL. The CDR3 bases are TGCGCCAGCAGCCAAGGAATCGGAATACACACCGGGGAGCTGTTTTTT. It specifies CASSQGIGIHTGELFF.

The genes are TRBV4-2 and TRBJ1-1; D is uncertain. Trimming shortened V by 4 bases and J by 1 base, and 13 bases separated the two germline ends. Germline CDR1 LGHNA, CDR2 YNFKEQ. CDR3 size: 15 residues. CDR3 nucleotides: TGTGCCAGCAGCCCCGAGCACACATCGAACACTGAAGCTTTCTTT. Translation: CASSPEHTSNTEAFF.

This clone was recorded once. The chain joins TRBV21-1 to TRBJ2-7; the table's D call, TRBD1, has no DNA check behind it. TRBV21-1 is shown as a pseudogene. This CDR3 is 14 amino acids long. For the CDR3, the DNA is TGTGCCAGCAGCGCGGGACAGGGGTACTACGAGCAGTACTTC. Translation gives CASSAGQGYYEQYF.

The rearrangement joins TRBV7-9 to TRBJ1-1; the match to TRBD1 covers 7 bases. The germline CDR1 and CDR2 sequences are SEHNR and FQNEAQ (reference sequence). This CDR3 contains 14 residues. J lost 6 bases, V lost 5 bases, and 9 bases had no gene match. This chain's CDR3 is CASSLRQGSAEAFF. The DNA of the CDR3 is TGTGCCAGCAGCCTCCGACAGGGTTCAGCTGAAGCTTTCTTT.

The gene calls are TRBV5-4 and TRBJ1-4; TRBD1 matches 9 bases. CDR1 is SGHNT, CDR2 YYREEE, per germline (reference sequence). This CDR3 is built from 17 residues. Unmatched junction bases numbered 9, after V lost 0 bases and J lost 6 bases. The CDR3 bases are TGTGCCAGCAGCTTGGACAGACCGGGACAGGGATATGAAAAACTGTTTTTT. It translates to CASSLDRPGQGYEKLFF. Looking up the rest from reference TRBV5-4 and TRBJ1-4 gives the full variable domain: ETGVTQSPTHLIKTRGQQVTLRCSSQSGHNTVSWYQQALGQGPQFIFQYYREEENGRGNFPPRFSGLQFPNYSSELNVNALELDDSALYLCASSLDRPGQGYEKLFFGSGTQLSVL.

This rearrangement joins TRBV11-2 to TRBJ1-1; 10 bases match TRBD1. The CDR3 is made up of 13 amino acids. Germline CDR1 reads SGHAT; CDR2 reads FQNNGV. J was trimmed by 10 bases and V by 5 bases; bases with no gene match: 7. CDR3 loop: CASSPVGDRGAFF. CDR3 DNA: TGTGCCAGCAGCCCCGTGGGGGACAGGGGAGCTTTCTTT.

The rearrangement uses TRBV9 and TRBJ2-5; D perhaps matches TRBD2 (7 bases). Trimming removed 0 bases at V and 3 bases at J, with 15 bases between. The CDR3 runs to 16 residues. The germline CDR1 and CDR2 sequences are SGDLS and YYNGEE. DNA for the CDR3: TGTGCCAGCAGCGTAGCAGCGGGACAAGGGAAAGAGACCCAGTACTTC. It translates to CASSVAAGQGKETQYF.

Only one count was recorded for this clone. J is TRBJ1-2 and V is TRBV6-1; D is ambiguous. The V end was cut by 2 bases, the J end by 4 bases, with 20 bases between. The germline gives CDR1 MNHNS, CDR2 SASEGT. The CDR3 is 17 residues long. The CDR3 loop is CASSEFSETIGSYGYTF. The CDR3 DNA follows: TGTGCCAGCAGTGAATTTTCTGAAACTATCGGCTCCTATGGCTACACCTTC.

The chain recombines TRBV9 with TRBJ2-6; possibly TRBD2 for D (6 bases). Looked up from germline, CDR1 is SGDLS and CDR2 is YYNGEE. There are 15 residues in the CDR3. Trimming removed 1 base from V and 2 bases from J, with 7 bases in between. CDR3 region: CASSVWGAGANVLTF. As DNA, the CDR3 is TGTGCCAGCAGCGTATGGGGGGCTGGGGCCAACGTCCTGACTTTC.

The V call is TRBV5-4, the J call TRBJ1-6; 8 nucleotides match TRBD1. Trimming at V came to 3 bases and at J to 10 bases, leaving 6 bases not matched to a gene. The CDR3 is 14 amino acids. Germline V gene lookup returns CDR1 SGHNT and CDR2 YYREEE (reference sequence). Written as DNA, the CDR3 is TGTGCCAGCAGCTACGACAGGGGAGGCTCACCCCTCCACTTT. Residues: CASSYDRGGSPLHF.

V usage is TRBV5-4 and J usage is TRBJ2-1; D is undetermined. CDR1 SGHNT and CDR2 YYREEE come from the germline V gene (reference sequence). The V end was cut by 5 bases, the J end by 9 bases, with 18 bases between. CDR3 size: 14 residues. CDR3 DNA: TGTGCCAGCAGTCGAGACCCCCTAAAGGCTGAGCAGTTCTTC. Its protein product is CASSRDPLKAEQFF.

The chain's CDR3 is CASSSRTSGEGIGGSQYF. CDR3 coding DNA: TGTGCCAGCAGTTCTCGGACTAGCGGAGAGGGGATAGGGGGGTCGCAGTATTTT. The gene calls are TRBV28 and TRBJ2-3; 10 bases match TRBD2. The CDR3 length is 18 residues. Germline V lookup: CDR1 MDHEN, CDR2 SYDVKM. The trim removed 4 bases at V and 10 bases at J, leaving 20 bases unmatched.

The CDR3 coding sequence is TGTGCCAGCAGCCAAGGAGCGGGCAGGTACGAGCAGTACTTC. It is translated as CASSQGAGRYEQYF. This chain connects TRBV4-2 to TRBJ2-7, with a possible D match to TRBD2 (6 bases). The CDR3 covers 14 residues. The V end lost 1 base, the J end lost 4 bases, and 11 bases lay between the germline ends. Germline assignment: CDR1 LGHNA and CDR2 YNFKEQ.

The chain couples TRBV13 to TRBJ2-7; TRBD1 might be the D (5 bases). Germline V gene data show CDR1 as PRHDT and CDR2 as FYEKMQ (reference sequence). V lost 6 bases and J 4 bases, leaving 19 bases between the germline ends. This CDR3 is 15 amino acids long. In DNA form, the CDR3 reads TGTGCCAGCAGTTCGACGGGCAGGGTGGTATACGAGCAGTACTTC. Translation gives CASSSTGRVVYEQYF.

Here the CDR3 reads CASSLDRDVSGTGELFF. The CDR3 coding sequence is TGCGCCAGCAGCCTAGACAGGGACGTCTCGGGCACCGGGGAGCTGTTTTTT. V and J are TRBV4-3 and TRBJ2-2, with 7 bases lining up with TRBD1. V dropped 4 bases and J dropped 4; count of bases not matched to a gene: 12. Germline V gives CDR1 LGHNA, CDR2 YSLEER. CDR3 length: 17 residues.

CDR3 protein: CASSPGGSNYGYTF. CDR3 coding DNA: TGTGCCAGTAGCCCGGGGGGAAGTAACTATGGCTACACCTTC. The chain employs TRBV19 and TRBJ1-2; D may be TRBD1 (5 bases). CDR3 length equals 14 residues. Germline CDR1 reads LNHDA; CDR2 reads SQIVND (reference sequence). V was cut by 6 bases and J by 1 base, with 12 bases left in between. The variable domain in full, completed from reference TRBV19 and TRBJ1-2, reads DGGITQSPKYLFRKEGQNVTLSCEQNLNHDAMYWYRQDPGQGLRLIYYSQIVNDFQKGDIAEGYSVSREKKESFPLTVTSAQKNPTAFYLCASSPGGSNYGYTFGSGTRLTVV.

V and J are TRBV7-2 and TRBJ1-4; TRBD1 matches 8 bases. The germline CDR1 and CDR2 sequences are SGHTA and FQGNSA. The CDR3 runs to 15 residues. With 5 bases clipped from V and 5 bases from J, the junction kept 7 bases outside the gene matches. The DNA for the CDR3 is TGTGCCAGCAGCCCCTGGGACAGGCAAAATGAAAAACTGTTTTTT. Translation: CASSPWDRQNEKLFF.

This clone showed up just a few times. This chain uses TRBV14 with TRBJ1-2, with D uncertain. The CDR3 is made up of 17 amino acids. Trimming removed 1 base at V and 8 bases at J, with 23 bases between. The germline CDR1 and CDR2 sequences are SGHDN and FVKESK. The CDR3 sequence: CASSQGSNPYYGEGYTF. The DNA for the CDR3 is TGTGCCAGCAGCCAAGGCTCCAATCCCTACTATGGTGAGGGCTACACCTTC.

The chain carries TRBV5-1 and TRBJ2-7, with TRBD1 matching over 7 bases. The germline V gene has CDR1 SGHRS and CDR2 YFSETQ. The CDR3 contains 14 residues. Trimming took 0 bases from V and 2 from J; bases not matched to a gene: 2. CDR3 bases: TGCGCCAGCAGCTTGGAACAGGGGACCTACGAGCAGTACTTC. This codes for CASSLEQGTYEQYF.

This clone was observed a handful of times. CDR3 coding DNA: TGTGCCAGCAGTTACTCCAGGACAGGGGGCGGCTATGGCTACACCTTC. It yields the protein CASSYSRTGGGYGYTF. This chain links TRBV6-5 with TRBJ1-2; TRBD1 matches at 11 bases. The V and J ends lost 0 bases and 4 bases, in that order; junction bases with no gene match: 4. Germline assignment: CDR1 MNHEY and CDR2 SVGAGI. CDR3 length: 16 amino acids.

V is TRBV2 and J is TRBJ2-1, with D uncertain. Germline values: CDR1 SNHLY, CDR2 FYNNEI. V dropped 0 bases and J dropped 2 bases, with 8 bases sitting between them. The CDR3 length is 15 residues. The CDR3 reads CASSEAVRTYNEQFF. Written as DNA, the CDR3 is TGTGCCAGCAGTGAAGCGGTTAGGACCTACAATGAGCAGTTCTTC.

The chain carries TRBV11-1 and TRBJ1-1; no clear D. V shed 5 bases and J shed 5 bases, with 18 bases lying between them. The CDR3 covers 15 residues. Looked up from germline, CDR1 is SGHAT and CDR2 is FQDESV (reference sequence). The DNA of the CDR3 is TGTGCCAGCAGCCTAAGACGGGAACGGGGTACTGAAGCTTTCTTT. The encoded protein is CASSLRRERGTEAFF.

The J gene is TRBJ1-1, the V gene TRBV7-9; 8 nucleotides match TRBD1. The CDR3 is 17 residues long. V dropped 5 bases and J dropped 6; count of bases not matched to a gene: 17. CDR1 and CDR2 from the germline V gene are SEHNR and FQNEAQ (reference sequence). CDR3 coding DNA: TGTGCCAGCAGCCCGATCAGGGGGCTTATGTGGGGCGCTGAAGCTTTCTTT. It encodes CASSPIRGLMWGAEAFF.

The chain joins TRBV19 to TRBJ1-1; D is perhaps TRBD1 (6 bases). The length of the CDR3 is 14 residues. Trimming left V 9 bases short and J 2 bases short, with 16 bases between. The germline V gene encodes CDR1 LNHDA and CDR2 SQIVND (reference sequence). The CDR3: CASAFGGGNTEAFF. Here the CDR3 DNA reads TGTGCCAGCGCCTTCGGAGGGGGAAACACTGAAGCTTTCTTT.

This CDR3 is CASSQDKSAGGPNTQYF. The CDR3 DNA follows: TGTGCCAGCAGCCAAGATAAGTCGGCGGGGGGGCCGAATACGCAGTATTTT. The V gene is TRBV4-2, the J gene TRBJ2-3; 9 nucleotides line up with TRBD2. J lost 7 bases, V lost 0 bases, and 11 bases had no gene match. Looked up from germline, CDR1 is LGHNA and CDR2 is YNFKEQ. The CDR3 has 17 residues.

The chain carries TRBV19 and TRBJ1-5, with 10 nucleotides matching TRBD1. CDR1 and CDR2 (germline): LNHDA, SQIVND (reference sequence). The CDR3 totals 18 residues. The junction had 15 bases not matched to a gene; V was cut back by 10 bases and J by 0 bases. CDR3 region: CATARQGASGYSNQPQHF. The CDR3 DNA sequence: TGTGCCACTGCGCGACAGGGGGCGAGCGGATATAGCAATCAGCCCCAGCATTTT.

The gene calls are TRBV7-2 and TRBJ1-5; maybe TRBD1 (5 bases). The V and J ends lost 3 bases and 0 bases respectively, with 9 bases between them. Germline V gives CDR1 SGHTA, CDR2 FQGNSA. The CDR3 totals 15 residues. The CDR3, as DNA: TGTGCCAGCAGCTTTCAGGGTTATAGCAATCAGCCCCAGCATTTT. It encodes CASSFQGYSNQPQHF.

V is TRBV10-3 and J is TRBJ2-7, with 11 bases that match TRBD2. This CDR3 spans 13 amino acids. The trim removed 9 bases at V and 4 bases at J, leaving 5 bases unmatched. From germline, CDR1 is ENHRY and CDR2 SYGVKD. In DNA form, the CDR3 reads TGTGCCATTGCTAGCGGGGGGTCATACGAGCAGTACTTC. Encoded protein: CAIASGGSYEQYF.